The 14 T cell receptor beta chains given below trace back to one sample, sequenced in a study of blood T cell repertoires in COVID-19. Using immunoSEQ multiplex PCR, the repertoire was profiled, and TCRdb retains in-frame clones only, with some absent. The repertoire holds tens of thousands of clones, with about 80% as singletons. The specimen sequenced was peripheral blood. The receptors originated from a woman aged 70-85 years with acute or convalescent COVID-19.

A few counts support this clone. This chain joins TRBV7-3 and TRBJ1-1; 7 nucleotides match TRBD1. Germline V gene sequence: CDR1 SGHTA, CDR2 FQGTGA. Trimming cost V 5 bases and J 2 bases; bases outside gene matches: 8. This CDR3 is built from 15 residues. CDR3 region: CASSATGTDNTEAFF. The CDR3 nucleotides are TGTGCCAGCAGCGCGACAGGGACGGACAACACTGAAGCTTTCTTT.

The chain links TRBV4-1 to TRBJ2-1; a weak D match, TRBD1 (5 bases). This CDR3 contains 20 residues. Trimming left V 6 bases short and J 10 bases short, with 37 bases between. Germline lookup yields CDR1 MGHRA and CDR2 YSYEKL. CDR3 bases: TGCGCCAGCAGGGTATTACCACCTCCCATCAGGGAAGCTAAATATCGGGAGCAGTTCTTC. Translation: CASRVLPPPIREAKYREQFF.

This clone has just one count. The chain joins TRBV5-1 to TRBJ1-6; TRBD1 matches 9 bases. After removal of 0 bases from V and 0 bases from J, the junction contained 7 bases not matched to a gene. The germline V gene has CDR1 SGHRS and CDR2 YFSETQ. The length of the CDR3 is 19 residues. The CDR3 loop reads CASSLGGTGPNSYNSPLHF. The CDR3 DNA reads TGCGCCAGCAGCTTGGGGGGGACAGGGCCGAACTCCTATAATTCACCCCTCCACTTT. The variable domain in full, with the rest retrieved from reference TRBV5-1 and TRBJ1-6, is KAGVTQTPRYLIKTRGQQVTLSCSPISGHRSVSWYQQTPGQGLQFLFEYFSETQRNKGNFPGRFSGRQFSNSRSEMNVSTLELGDSALYLCASSLGGTGPNSYNSPLHFGNGTRLTVT.

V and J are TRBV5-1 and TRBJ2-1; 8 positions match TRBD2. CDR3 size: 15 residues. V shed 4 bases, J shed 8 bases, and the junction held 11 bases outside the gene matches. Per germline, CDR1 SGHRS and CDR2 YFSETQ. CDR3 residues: CASSRLSGEGYEQFF. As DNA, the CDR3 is TGCGCCAGCAGCCGTCTTAGCGGGGAAGGCTATGAGCAGTTCTTC. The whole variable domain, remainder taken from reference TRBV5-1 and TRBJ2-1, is KAGVTQTPRYLIKTRGQQVTLSCSPISGHRSVSWYQQTPGQGLQFLFEYFSETQRNKGNFPGRFSGRQFSNSRSEMNVSTLELGDSALYLCASSRLSGEGYEQFFGPGTRLTVL.

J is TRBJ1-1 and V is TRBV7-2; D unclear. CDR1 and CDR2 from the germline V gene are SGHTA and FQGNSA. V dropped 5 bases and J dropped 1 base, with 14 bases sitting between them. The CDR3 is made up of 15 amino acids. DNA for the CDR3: TGTGCCAGCAGCCCTTCGAGGGTCGGGAACACTGAAGCTTTCTTT. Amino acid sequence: CASSPSRVGNTEAFF.

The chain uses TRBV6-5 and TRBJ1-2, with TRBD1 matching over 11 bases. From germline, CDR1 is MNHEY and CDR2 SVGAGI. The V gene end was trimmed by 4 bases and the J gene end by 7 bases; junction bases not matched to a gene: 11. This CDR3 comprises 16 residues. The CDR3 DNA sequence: TGTGCCAGCAGTTCCTCGGGGACAGGGGGTGTTATTGGCTACACCTTC. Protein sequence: CASSSSGTGGVIGYTF.

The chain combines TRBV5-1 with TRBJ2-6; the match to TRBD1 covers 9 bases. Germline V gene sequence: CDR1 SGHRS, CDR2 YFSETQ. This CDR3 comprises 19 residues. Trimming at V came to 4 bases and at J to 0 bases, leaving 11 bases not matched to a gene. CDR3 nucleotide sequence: TGCGCCAGCAGCGTAAGGACAGGGGCTTGGCGCTCTGGGGCCAACGTCCTGACTTTC. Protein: CASSVRTGAWRSGANVLTF.

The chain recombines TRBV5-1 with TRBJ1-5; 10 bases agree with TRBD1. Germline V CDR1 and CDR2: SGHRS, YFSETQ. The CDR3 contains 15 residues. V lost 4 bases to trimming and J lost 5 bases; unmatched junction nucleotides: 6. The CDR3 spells CASSVGQGDYQPQHF. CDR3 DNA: TGCGCCAGCAGCGTCGGACAGGGGGACTATCAGCCCCAGCATTTT. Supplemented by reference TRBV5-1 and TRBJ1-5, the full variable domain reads KAGVTQTPRYLIKTRGQQVTLSCSPISGHRSVSWYQQTPGQGLQFLFEYFSETQRNKGNFPGRFSGRQFSNSRSEMNVSTLELGDSALYLCASSVGQGDYQPQHFGDGTRLSIL.

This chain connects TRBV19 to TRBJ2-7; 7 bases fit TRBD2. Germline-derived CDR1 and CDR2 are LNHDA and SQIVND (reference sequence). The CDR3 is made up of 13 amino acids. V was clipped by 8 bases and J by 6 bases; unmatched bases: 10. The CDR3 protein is CASRREGRGEQYF. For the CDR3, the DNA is TGTGCCAGTCGGAGGGAGGGAAGAGGCGAGCAGTACTTC.

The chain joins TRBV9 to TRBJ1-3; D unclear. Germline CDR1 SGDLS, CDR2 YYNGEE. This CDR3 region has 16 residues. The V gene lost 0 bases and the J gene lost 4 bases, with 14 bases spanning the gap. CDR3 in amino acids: CASSVAPEDSGNTIYF. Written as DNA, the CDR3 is TGTGCCAGCAGCGTAGCCCCAGAGGACTCCGGAAACACCATATATTTT.

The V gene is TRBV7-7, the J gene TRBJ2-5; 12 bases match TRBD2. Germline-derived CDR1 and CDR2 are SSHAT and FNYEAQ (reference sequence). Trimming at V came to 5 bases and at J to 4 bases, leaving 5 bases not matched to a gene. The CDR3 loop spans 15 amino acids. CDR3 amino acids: CASSTRLAGAETQYF. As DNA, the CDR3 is TGTGCCAGCAGCACCCGACTAGCGGGGGCAGAGACCCAGTACTTC.

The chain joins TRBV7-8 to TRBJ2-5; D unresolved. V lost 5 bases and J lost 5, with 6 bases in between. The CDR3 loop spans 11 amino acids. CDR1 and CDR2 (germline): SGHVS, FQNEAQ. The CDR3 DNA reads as TGTGCCAGCAGCCCCCTTGAGACCCAGTACTTC. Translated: CASSPLETQYF.

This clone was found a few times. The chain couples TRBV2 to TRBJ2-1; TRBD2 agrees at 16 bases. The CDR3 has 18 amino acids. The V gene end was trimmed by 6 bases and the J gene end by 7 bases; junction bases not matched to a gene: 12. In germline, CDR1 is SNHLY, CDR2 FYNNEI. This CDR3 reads CASRPKMAGLAGGNEQFF. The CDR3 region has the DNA TGTGCCAGCAGGCCCAAGATGGCGGGACTAGCGGGAGGGAATGAGCAGTTCTTC.

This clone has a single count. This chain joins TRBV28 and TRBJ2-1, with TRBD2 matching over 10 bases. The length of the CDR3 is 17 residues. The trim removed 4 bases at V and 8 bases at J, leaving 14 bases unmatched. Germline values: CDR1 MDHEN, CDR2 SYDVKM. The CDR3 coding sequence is TGTGCCAGCAGTTCCTACCGAACTAGCGGGATTCTCCATGAGCAGTTCTTC. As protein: CASSSYRTSGILHEQFF.